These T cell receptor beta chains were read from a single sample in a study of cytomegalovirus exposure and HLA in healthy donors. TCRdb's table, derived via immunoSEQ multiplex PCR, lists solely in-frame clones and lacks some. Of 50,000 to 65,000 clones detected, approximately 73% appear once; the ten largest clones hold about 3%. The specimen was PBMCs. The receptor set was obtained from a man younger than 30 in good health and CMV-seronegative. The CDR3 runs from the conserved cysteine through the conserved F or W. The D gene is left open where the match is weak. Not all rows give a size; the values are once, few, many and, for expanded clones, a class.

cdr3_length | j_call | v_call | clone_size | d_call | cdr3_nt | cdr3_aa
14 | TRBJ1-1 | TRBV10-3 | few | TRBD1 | TGTGCCATCAAGGGGACAGGGATTAACACTGAAGCTTTCTTT | CAIKGTGINTEAFF
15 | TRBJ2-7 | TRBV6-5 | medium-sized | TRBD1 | TGTGCCAGCAGCCAAGCCTTTGGACAGGACTACGAGCAGTACTTC | CASSQAFGQDYEQYF
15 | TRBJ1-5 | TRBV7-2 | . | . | TGTGCCAGCAGCTTAGCGCTGTCGGGAAATCAGCCCCAGCATTTT | CASSLALSGNQPQHF
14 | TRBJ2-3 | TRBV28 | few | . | TGTGCCAGCCGATTATCAACCTCAGGAAGATTTCCGTATTTT | CASRLSTSGRFPYF
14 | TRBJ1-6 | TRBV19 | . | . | TGTGCCAGTAGTATCCCCAGGGATGGTTCACCCCTCCACTTT | CASSIPRDGSPLHF
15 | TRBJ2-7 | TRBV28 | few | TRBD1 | TGTGCCAGCAGTTTATTGGACAGGGGTACGGTCGAGCAGTACTTC | CASSLLDRGTVEQYF
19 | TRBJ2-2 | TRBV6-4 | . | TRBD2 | TGTGCCAGCAGTGCCTATGGGACTAGCGGGAGCGCAGGGACCGGGGAGCTGTTTTTT | CASSAYGTSGSAGTGELFF
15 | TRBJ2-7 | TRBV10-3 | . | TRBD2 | TGTGCCATCAGTGAGGGGACTAGCGGGACCTACGAGCAGTACTTC | CAISEGTSGTYEQYF
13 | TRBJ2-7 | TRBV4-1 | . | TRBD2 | TGCGCCAGCAGCCAATGGACCGGGGGGGAGCAGTACTTC | CASSQWTGGEQYF
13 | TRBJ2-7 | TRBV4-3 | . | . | TGCGCCAGCAGCCTCGAAGAGGGTAACGAGCAGTACTTC | CASSLEEGNEQYF
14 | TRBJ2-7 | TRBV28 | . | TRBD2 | TGTGCCAGCAGAAGGACTAGCGGGGGCTACGAGCAGTACTTC | CASRRTSGGYEQYF
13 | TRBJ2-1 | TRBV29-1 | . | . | TGCAGCGTTGGTCGGGTGTTGGACAATGAGCAGTTCTTC | CSVGRVLDNEQFF
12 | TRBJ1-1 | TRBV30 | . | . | TGTGCCTGGAGTGTACTCGGGTCTGAAGCTTTCTTT | CAWSVLGSEAFF
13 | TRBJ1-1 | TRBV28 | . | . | TGTGCCACCGACAGGATCGAATCCGCTGAAGCTTTCTTT | CATDRIESAEAFF
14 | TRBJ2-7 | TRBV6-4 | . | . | TGTGCCAGCAGTTTTGGGCAGCCACCCTACGAGCAGTACTTC | CASSFGQPPYEQYF
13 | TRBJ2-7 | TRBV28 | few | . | TGTGCCAGCAGTTTATCGGTGTCCTACGAGCAGTACTTC | CASSLSVSYEQYF
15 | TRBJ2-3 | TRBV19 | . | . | TGTGCCAGTAGTATAGCCTTAGGGGGCACAGATACGCAGTATTTT | CASSIALGGTDTQYF
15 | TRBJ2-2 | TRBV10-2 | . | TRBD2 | TGCGCCAGCAGACTCGGGACTAGCGGCACCGGGGAGCTGTTTTTT | CASRLGTSGTGELFF
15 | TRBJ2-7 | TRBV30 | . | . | TGTGCCTGGAGTGTCGAGGCGACCCACCTTGACGAGCAGTACTTC | CAWSVEATHLDEQYF
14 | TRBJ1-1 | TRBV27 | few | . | TGTGCCAGCAGTTTCGGGGGGATCAACACTGAAGCTTTCTTT | CASSFGGINTEAFF
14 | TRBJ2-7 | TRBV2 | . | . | TGTGCCAGCAGTGATCGCGGGGTCCCCTACGAGCAGTACTTC | CASSDRGVPYEQYF
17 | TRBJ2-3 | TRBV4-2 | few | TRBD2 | TGTGCCAGCAGCCAAGATAGTTCGCTAGCGGGAGGAGATACGCAGTATTTT | CASSQDSSLAGGDTQYF
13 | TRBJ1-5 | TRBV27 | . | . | TGTGCCAGCGGGGGAGGGAGCAATCAGCCCCAGCATTTT | CASGGGSNQPQHF
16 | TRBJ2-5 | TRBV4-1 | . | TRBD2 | TGCGCCAGCAGCCAAGATCATGGACTAGCTTCGGAGACCCAGTACTTC | CASSQDHGLASETQYF
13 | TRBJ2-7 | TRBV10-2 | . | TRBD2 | TGCGCCAGCAGTGGGACTAGCGGAAACGAGCAGTACTTC | CASSGTSGNEQYF
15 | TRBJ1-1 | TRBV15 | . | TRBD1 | TGTGCCACCAGCAGGGAAGGGGGCACGAGTACTGAAGCTTTCTTT | CATSREGGTSTEAFF
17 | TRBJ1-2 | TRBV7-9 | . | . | TGTGCCAGCAGCTTATCTCCAGGGTATGAGGTTCGAGGTGGCTACACCTTC | CASSLSPGYEVRGGYTF
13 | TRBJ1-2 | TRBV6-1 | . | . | TGTGCCAGCAGTGAACCCGGGGGCTATGGCTACACCTTC | CASSEPGGYGYTF
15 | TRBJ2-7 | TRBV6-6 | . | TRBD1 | TGTGCCAGCAGGCCTCGGGGACAGGGGGCCTACGAGCAGTACTTC | CASRPRGQGAYEQYF
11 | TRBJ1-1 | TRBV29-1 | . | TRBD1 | TGCAGCGCTACTGATGGGACAGGGCAGTTCTTT | CSATDGTGQFF
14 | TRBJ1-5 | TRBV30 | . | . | TGTGCCTGGAGTACCGGGGGGGGCGGTCAGCCCCAGCATTTT | CAWSTGGGGQPQHF
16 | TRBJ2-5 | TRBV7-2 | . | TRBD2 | TGTGCCAGCAGCTCCGGACTAGCGGGAGTGACTGGGACCCAGTACTTC | CASSSGLAGVTGTQYF
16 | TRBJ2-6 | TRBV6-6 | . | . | TGTGCCAGCAGTTACTCGAGCGGGTCTGGGGCCAACGTCCTGACTTTC | CASSYSSGSGANVLTF
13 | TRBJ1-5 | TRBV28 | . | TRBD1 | TGTGCCAGCAGACCGACAGGGAGTCAGCCCCAGCATTTT | CASRPTGSQPQHF
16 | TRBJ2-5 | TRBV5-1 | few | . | TGCGCCAGCAGCTTGGGACAGGGAGGTAAACAAGAGACCCAGTACTTC | CASSLGQGGKQETQYF
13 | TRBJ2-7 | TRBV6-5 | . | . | TGTGCCAGCAAGCCTGGGCAAGTTTCCGAGCAGTACTTC | CASKPGQVSEQYF
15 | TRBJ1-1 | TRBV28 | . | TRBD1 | TGTGCCAGCAGTACCCGGACAGGGCGGGGCGTGGAAGCTTTCTTT | CASSTRTGRGVEAFF
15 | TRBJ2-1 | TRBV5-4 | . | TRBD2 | TGTGCCAGCAGCTTGGGCCAGCGGGAGGGCAATGAGCAGTTCTTC | CASSLGQREGNEQFF
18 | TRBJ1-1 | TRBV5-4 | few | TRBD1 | TGTGCCAGCACCGAAGGGGCCCCGGGACAGGGGGCGAACACTGAAGCTTTCTTT | CASTEGAPGQGANTEAFF
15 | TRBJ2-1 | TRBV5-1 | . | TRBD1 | TGCGCCAGCAGCTTGGACGGGACAGGTATAGATGAGCAGTTCTTC | CASSLDGTGIDEQFF
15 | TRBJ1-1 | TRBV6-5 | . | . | TGTGCCAGCAGTTACTCTCGGGGGGCGGTGACTGAAGCTTTCTTT | CASSYSRGAVTEAFF
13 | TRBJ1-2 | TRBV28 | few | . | TGTGCCAGCAGGGAGCGGGCCACCTATGGCTACACCTTC | CASRERATYGYTF
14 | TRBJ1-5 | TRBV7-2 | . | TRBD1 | TGTGCCAGCCGGGAAACAGGGGGCAATCAGCCCCAGCATTTT | CASRETGGNQPQHF
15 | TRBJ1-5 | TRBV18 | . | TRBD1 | TGTGCCAGCTCACCGACGACAGGGGGCCTCGAGCCCCAGCATTTT | CASSPTTGGLEPQHF
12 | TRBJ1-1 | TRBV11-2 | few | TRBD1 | TGTGCCAGCAGGCCGACAGGGACTGAAGCTTTCTTT | CASRPTGTEAFF
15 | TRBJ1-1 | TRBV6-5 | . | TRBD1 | TGTGCCAGTGAATTGTCCGGGACAGGGGGTACTGAAGCTTTCTTT | CASELSGTGGTEAFF
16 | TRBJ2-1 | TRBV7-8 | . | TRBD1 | TGTGCCAGCAGCTTAGCGGGGACAGCCCGGTATGATGAGCAGTTCTTC | CASSLAGTARYDEQFF